This paragraph reports one TCR beta chain. Participant reports of clinical history set cohort assignment. These data come from a study of blood T cell repertoires in COVID-19. Germline V CDR1 and CDR2: SGDLS, YYNGEE. After removal of 4 bases from V and 3 bases from J, the junction contained 5 bases not matched to a gene. The CDR3 is 15 amino acids. Assay: immunoSEQ multiplex PCR; the TCRdb copy retains only in-frame clones and omits some. This sample has about 270,000 clones, with around 93% found just once. J is TRBJ2-1 and V is TRBV9, with 9 bases aligning to TRBD2. The sample taken for sequencing was PBMCs or T cells enriched from blood (not recorded which). The clonotype originates from a man aged 35-49 years who had been exposed to COVID-19. The CDR3 DNA reads as TGTGCCAGCAGCCCCGGACTAGCGAACTACAATGAGCAGTTCTTC. As protein: CASSPGLANYNEQFF.